Listed here are 32 T cell receptor beta chains from one sample, sequenced in a study of CD8+ T cells in alopecia areata. Extracted from the samples, RNA was reverse transcribed into cDNA to serve as the sequencing template. Method: immunoSEQ multiplex PCR; TCRdb's copy keeps in-frame clones and lacks some. The sample holds around 150,000 clones, around 55% seen once. The specimen sequenced was CD4+ T cells sorted from blood. The receptors were gathered from a human donor in good health.

The J gene is TRBJ1-5, the V gene TRBV4-2; 10 positions match TRBD1. V was clipped by 8 bases and J by 7 bases; unmatched bases: 8. The CDR3 has 14 residues. Germline V gene lookup returns CDR1 LGHNA and CDR2 YNFKEQ. CDR3 in DNA: TGTGCCAGCGGGCCTGAGACAGGGGGCCAGCCCCAGCATTTT. Its protein product is CASGPETGGQPQHF.

The J gene is TRBJ1-5, the V gene TRBV6-5; D uncertain. Between the trimmed V and J ends, which lost 0 bases and 6 bases, there was a span of 6 bases. The germline V gene encodes CDR1 MNHEY and CDR2 SVGAGI. The CDR3 consists of 13 residues. The CDR3 here is CASSYSISQPQHF. CDR3 DNA: TGTGCCAGCAGTTACTCGATATCTCAGCCCCAGCATTTT.

The chain recombines TRBV2 with TRBJ1-2; a weak D match, TRBD1 (6 bases). V shed 8 bases and J shed 4 bases, with 8 bases lying between them. The CDR3 has 11 residues. Germline loops: CDR1 SNHLY, CDR2 FYNNEI. The CDR3 DNA follows: TGTGCCAGCGACAGGTCCTATGGCTACACCTTC. Protein: CASDRSYGYTF.

The V call is TRBV29-1, the J call TRBJ2-6; weak D call: TRBD1 (5 bases). Trimming took 2 bases from V and 1 from J, leaving 12 bases between them. In germline, CDR1 is SQVTM, CDR2 ANQGSEA. The CDR3 spans 16 residues. The CDR3 DNA reads TGCAGCGTTGAACTCGACAGCTCGTCTGGGGCCAACGTCCTGACTTTC. This gives the protein CSVELDSSSGANVLTF.

There are a few counts of this clone. The chain is built from TRBV7-3 and TRBJ1-3; D is possibly TRBD1 (6 bases). V lost 5 bases, J lost 9 bases, and 14 bases lay in between. Per germline, CDR1 SGHTA and CDR2 FQGTGA. The CDR3 is 13 residues long. DNA for the CDR3: TGTGCCAGCAGCGTGACAGGTAGCGGCACCATATATTTT. Its protein product is CASSVTGSGTIYF. The variable domain in full, with the rest retrieved from reference TRBV7-3 and TRBJ1-3, is GAGVSQTPSNKVTEKGKYVELRCDPISGHTALYWYRQSLGQGPEFLIYFQGTGAADDSGLPNDRFFAVRPEGSVSTLKIQRTERGDSAVYLCASSVTGSGTIYFGEGSWLTVV.

J is TRBJ2-5 and V is TRBV10-3; D remains ambiguous. This CDR3 contains 16 residues. V was trimmed by 2 bases and J by 2 bases, leaving 15 bases between them. CDR1 and CDR2 (germline): ENHRY, SYGVKD. CDR3: CAISEAWFELQETQYF. CDR3 coding DNA: TGTGCCATCAGTGAGGCGTGGTTCGAGCTTCAAGAGACCCAGTACTTC.

The CDR3, as DNA: TGTGCCAGCAGTTTCTGGGGAGGAGGCAATCAGCCCCAGCATTTT. Its translation is CASSFWGGGNQPQHF. The chain is built from TRBV28 and TRBJ1-5; D unclear. This CDR3 region has 15 residues. Germline values: CDR1 MDHEN, CDR2 SYDVKM. Trimming shortened V by 3 bases and J by 2 bases, and 11 bases separated the two germline ends. The whole variable domain, remainder taken from reference TRBV28 and TRBJ1-5, is DVKVTQSSRYLVKRTGEKVFLECVQDMDHENMFWYRQDPGLGLRLIYFSYDVKMKEKGDIPEGYSVSREKKERFSLILESASTNQTSMYLCASSFWGGGNQPQHFGDGTRLSIL.

This rearrangement joins TRBV18 to TRBJ1-2; 10 bases align to TRBD1. CDR3 length: 14 amino acids. Germline CDR1 and CDR2: KGHSH and LQKENI. J gave up 6 bases and V 3 bases, and 4 bases lay outside the gene matches. The CDR3 bases are TGTGCCAGCTCACCCCGGGACAGGGGCCATGGCTACACCTTC. Its protein is CASSPRDRGHGYTF.

The rearrangement links TRBV29-1 to TRBJ2-1, with 10 bases lining up with TRBD2. With V trimmed by 6 bases and J by 5 bases, 10 bases remained unmatched. Germline loops: CDR1 SQVTM, CDR2 ANQGSEA. The CDR3 totals 15 residues. This CDR3 is CSVSWRLAGDNEQFF. CDR3 in DNA: TGCAGCGTGAGCTGGAGGCTAGCGGGGGACAATGAGCAGTTCTTC.

V is TRBV5-4 and J is TRBJ2-4; the D gene is possibly TRBD2 (6 bases). The ends were cut back, 2 bases at V and 0 bases at J, with 18 bases in the middle. The CDR3 extends over 18 amino acids. Per germline, CDR1 SGHNT and CDR2 YYREEE (reference sequence). The CDR3 spells CASSFWGGLQLAKNIQYF. The CDR3 DNA follows: TGTGCCAGCAGCTTTTGGGGCGGACTACAGTTAGCCAAAAACATTCAGTACTTC.

A few counts support this clone. The chain combines TRBV29-1 with TRBJ1-2, with a tentative D call TRBD1 (5 bases). This CDR3 has 12 amino acids. V gave up 6 bases and J gave up 4 bases, with 12 bases separating them. Per germline, CDR1 SQVTM and CDR2 ANQGSEA. The CDR3 protein is CSVDRGLYGYTF. CDR3 coding DNA: TGCAGCGTAGACCGGGGCCTCTATGGCTACACCTTC.

This chain connects TRBV30 to TRBJ2-5; 7 nucleotides line up with TRBD1. Germline-derived CDR1 and CDR2 are GTSNPN and SVGIG (reference sequence). Germline trimming cut 3 bases from V and 0 bases from J; bases unmatched to any gene: 7. The CDR3 has 15 residues. The CDR3 coding sequence is TGTGCCTGGAGCCTGGGACAGACCAACCAAGAGACCCAGTACTTC. Translating it yields CAWSLGQTNQETQYF.

The chain uses TRBV29-1 and TRBJ2-7; D is uncertain. The CDR3 spans 15 residues. V lost 1 base and J lost 3, with 16 bases in between. Germline-derived CDR1 and CDR2 are SQVTM and ANQGSEA. CDR3 sequence reads: CSVEGLHGSLYEQYF. The CDR3 DNA is TGCAGCGTTGAAGGCCTACACGGGTCACTCTACGAGCAGTACTTC.

The chain uses TRBV4-1 and TRBJ2-1; the match to TRBD2 covers 13 bases. Trimming at V came to 0 bases and at J to 6 bases, leaving 5 bases not matched to a gene. This CDR3 has 17 residues. Germline CDR1 MGHRA, CDR2 YSYEKL. The CDR3 DNA is TGCGCCAGCAGCCAAGAAGTGGGGACTAGCGGGATCAATGAGCAGTTCTTC. Translation gives CASSQEVGTSGINEQFF.

V gene TRBV11-1 combines with J gene TRBJ2-5; no clear D gene. The CDR3 is made up of 15 amino acids. From germline, CDR1 is SGHAT and CDR2 FQDESV (reference sequence). V gave up 5 bases and J gave up 0 bases, with 13 bases separating them. The CDR3 protein is CASSPTKPDQETQYF. The CDR3 DNA reads TGTGCCAGCAGCCCGACCAAACCTGACCAAGAGACCCAGTACTTC.

The chain couples TRBV10-3 to TRBJ2-5; D gene unclear. This CDR3 has 14 residues. Trimming removed 2 bases from V and 0 bases from J, with 7 bases in between. Germline loops: CDR1 ENHRY, CDR2 SYGVKD. CDR3 residues: CAISELANQETQYF. The CDR3 coding sequence is TGTGCCATCAGTGAGCTGGCTAACCAAGAGACCCAGTACTTC.

V is TRBV7-9 and J is TRBJ2-1, with 7 bases matching TRBD2. Germline V gene sequence: CDR1 SEHNR, CDR2 FQNEAQ (reference sequence). Trimming took 7 bases from V and 5 from J; bases not matched to a gene: 5. The CDR3 is 13 residues long. CDR3 sequence (DNA): TGTGCCAGCATCCCTAGCGGAAACAATGAGCAGTTCTTC. It yields the protein CASIPSGNNEQFF.

The chain carries TRBV18 and TRBJ1-2, with TRBD1 matching 10 bases. Germline V gives CDR1 KGHSH, CDR2 LQKENI. The CDR3 totals 14 residues. Trimming took 5 bases from V and 8 from J; bases not matched to a gene: 8. The CDR3 is CASSKTGGLSGYTF. CDR3 DNA: TGTGCCAGCTCAAAGACAGGGGGCTTGAGCGGCTACACCTTC.

This clone turned up a few times. The chain links TRBV30 to TRBJ1-2; D is unresolved. V was shortened by 3 bases and J by 0 bases, with 8 bases between the two germline ends. Germline CDR1 reads GTSNPN; CDR2 reads SVGIG (reference sequence). This CDR3 spans 13 amino acids. CDR3 sequence reads: CAWSPKANYGYTF. The CDR3 nucleotides are TGTGCCTGGAGCCCGAAAGCTAACTATGGCTACACCTTC.

The V call is TRBV27, the J call TRBJ1-2; D may be TRBD1 (6 bases). Germline CDR1 MNHEY, CDR2 SMNVEV (reference sequence). The CDR3 has 15 residues. Trimming shortened V by 6 bases and J by 2 bases, and 16 bases separated the two germline ends. The CDR3 coding sequence is TGTGCCAGCAGGGAGGACGGGGGCCCAAACTATGGCTACACCTTC. Translating gives CASREDGGPNYGYTF.

The J gene is TRBJ1-1, the V gene TRBV30, with D perhaps matching TRBD1 (5 bases). V was trimmed by 3 bases and J by 0 bases, leaving 8 bases between them. The CDR3 consists of 13 residues. CDR1 is GTSNPN, CDR2 SVGIG, per germline (reference sequence). The CDR3 sequence: CAWSWGLNTEAFF. For the CDR3, the DNA is TGTGCCTGGAGCTGGGGACTGAACACTGAAGCTTTCTTT.

The V gene is TRBV28, the J gene TRBJ1-1; 7 bases line up with TRBD1. There are 13 residues in the CDR3. V shed 6 bases, J shed 6 bases, and the junction held 7 bases outside the gene matches. Looked up from germline, CDR1 is MDHEN and CDR2 is SYDVKM. The DNA for the CDR3 is TGTGCCAGCAGGGACAGGCGGATCGCTGAAGCTTTCTTT. As protein: CASRDRRIAEAFF.

V gene TRBV5-1 combines with J gene TRBJ2-7; a weak D match, TRBD1 (6 bases). This CDR3 contains 13 residues. CDR1 and CDR2 (germline): SGHRS, YFSETQ. Deletions cut 2 bases from V and 5 bases from J, with 11 bases between. CDR3 amino acids: CASSLTDSHEQYF. The DNA for the CDR3 is TGCGCCAGCAGCTTAACGGACAGCCACGAGCAGTACTTC.

The chain couples TRBV29-1 to TRBJ2-7; 7 bases map to TRBD1. Germline CDR1 SQVTM, CDR2 ANQGSEA. With 6 bases clipped from V and 4 bases from J, the junction kept 9 bases outside the gene matches. CDR3 length: 13 amino acids. The CDR3 protein is CSVAAVQGYEQYF. The DNA for the CDR3 is TGCAGCGTCGCGGCCGTACAGGGGTACGAGCAGTACTTC.

The J gene is TRBJ1-1, the V gene TRBV27; 8 nucleotides line up with TRBD1. Losses at the gene ends were 8 bases for V and 4 bases for J; bases not matched to a gene: 6. The CDR3 covers 13 residues. Germline CDR1 MNHEY, CDR2 SMNVEV (reference sequence). The CDR3 sequence is CASGRQGSTEAFF. CDR3 DNA sequence: TGTGCCAGCGGAAGACAGGGGAGCACTGAAGCTTTCTTT.

Points on this clone: The same CDR3 is also encoded by other DNA sequences in this sample. This chain joins TRBV11-2 and TRBJ2-3; TRBD2 is a possible D gene (6 bases). Trimming took 5 bases from V and 2 from J, leaving 11 bases between them. There are 14 residues in the CDR3. The V gene's germline CDR1 is SGHAT and CDR2 FQNNGV. The CDR3 is CASSLGTLTDTQYF. DNA of the CDR3: TGTGCCAGCAGCCTTGGGACTCTCACAGATACGCAGTATTTT.

The CDR3 nucleotides read TGTGCCAGCAAGGCGGGAGCCGCGGTCCAAGAGACCCAGTACTTC. Translated: CASKAGAAVQETQYF. This chain uses TRBV6-6 with TRBJ2-5; the match to TRBD2 covers 7 bases. This CDR3 has 15 amino acids. Germline V gene sequence: CDR1 MNHNY, CDR2 SVGAGI (reference sequence). The V and J ends lost 7 bases and 1 base, in that order; junction bases with no gene match: 9.

This clone was seen a handful of times. V gene TRBV10-3 combines with J gene TRBJ2-7; D is unclear. Germline V CDR1 and CDR2: ENHRY, SYGVKD. Trimming took 4 bases from V and 5 from J, leaving 12 bases between them. CDR3 size: 13 residues. CDR3 nucleotides: TGTGCCATCAGTGGTAGACTGGACCACGAGCAGTACTTC. Its protein product is CAISGRLDHEQYF.

The J gene is TRBJ2-7, the V gene TRBV15, with TRBD2 matching over 15 bases. This CDR3 contains 17 residues. V lost 3 bases, J lost 3 bases, and 6 bases stayed unmatched. From germline, CDR1 is LNHNV and CDR2 YYDKDF (reference sequence). The CDR3 region is CATSSQGLAGGGYEQYF. CDR3 DNA: TGTGCCACCAGCAGCCAGGGACTAGCGGGAGGAGGCTACGAGCAGTACTTC.

The rearrangement joins TRBV25-1 to TRBJ1-3; D is unclear. CDR1 and CDR2 from the germline V gene are MGHDK and SYGVNS. V gave up 4 bases and J gave up 0 bases, with 7 bases separating them. The CDR3 has 14 residues. For the CDR3, the DNA is TGTGCCAGCAGTGTCGGCACCTCTGGAAACACCATATATTTT. This codes for CASSVGTSGNTIYF.

This clone was picked up a small number of times. Other DNA variants within this sample encode the same CDR3. The CDR3 region is CASSLAGSQETQYF. CDR3 nucleotide sequence: TGTGCCAGCAGCTTAGCCGGGAGCCAAGAGACCCAGTACTTC. The V call is TRBV7-9, the J call TRBJ2-5; weak D call: TRBD2 (6 bases). The CDR3 has 14 amino acids. Germline V CDR1 and CDR2: SEHNR, FQNEAQ (reference sequence). V was clipped by 0 bases and J by 1 base, with 6 bases between them.

This clone was detected only once. V gene TRBV5-6 combines with J gene TRBJ1-2, with 7 bases that match TRBD1. The V segment lost 6 bases and the J segment 7 bases; nucleotides outside the gene matches: 12. The CDR3 extends over 14 amino acids. Germline V lookup: CDR1 SGHDT, CDR2 YYEEEE. The CDR3 protein is CASKEGALLGGYTF. CDR3 DNA: TGTGCCAGCAAAGAGGGGGCTCTTCTTGGTGGCTACACCTTC.